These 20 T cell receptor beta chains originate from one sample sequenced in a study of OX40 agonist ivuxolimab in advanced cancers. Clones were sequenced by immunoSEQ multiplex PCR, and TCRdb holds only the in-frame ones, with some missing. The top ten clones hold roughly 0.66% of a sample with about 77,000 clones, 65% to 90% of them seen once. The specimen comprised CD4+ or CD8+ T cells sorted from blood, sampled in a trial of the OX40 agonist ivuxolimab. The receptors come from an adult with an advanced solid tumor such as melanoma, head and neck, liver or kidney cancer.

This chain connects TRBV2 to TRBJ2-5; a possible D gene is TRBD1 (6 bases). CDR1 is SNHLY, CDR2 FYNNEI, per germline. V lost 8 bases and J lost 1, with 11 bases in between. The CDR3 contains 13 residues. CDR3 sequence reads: CASLRGTQETQYF. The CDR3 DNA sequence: TGTGCCAGCCTGAGGGGGACCCAAGAGACCCAGTACTTC.

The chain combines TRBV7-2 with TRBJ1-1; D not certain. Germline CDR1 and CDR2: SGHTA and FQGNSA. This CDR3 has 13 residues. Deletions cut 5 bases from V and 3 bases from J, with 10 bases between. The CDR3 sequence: CASSPYTYTEAFF. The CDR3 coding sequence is TGTGCCAGCAGCCCCTACACCTACACTGAAGCTTTCTTT. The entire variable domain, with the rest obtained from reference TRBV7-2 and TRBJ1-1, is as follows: GAGVSQSPSNKVTEKGKDVELRCDPISGHTALYWYRQSLGQGLEFLIYFQGNSAPDKSGLPSDRFSAERTGGSVSTLTIQRTQQEDSAVYLCASSPYTYTEAFFGQGTRLTVV.

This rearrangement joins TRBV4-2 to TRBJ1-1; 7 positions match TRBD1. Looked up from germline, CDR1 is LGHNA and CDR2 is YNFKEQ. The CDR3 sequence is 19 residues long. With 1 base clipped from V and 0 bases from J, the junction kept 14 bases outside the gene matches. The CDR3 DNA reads TGTGCCAGCAGCCAAGGCGGACCAGGAAACAGGGGACTGAACACTGAAGCTTTCTTT. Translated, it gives CASSQGGPGNRGLNTEAFF.

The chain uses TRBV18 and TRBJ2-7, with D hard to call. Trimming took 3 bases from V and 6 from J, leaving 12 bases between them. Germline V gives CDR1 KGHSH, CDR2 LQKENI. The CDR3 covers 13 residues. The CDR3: CASSPGNPGEQYF. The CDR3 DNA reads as TGTGCCAGCTCACCGGGAAACCCCGGCGAGCAGTACTTC.

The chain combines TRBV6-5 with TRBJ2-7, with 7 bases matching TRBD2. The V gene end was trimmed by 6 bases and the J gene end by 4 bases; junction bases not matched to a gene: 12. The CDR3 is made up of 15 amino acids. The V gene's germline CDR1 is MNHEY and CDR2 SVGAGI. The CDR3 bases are TGTGCCAGCAGCCGACCCTCGGGGGGTACGTACGAGCAGTACTTC. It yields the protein CASSRPSGGTYEQYF.

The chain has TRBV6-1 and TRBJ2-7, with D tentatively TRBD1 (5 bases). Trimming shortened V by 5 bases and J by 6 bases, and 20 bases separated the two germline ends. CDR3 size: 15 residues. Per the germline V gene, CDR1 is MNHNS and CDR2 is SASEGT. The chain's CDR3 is CASSSEIGVQGEQYF. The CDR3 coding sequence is TGTGCCAGCAGTTCCGAAATAGGGGTGCAAGGCGAGCAGTACTTC.

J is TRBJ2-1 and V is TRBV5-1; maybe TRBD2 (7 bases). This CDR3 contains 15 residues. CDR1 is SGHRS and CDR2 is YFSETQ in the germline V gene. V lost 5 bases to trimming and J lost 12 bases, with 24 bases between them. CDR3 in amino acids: CASSVAGAAGSGQFF. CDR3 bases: TGCGCCAGCAGTGTGGCGGGGGCCGCGGGAAGTGGGCAGTTCTTC.

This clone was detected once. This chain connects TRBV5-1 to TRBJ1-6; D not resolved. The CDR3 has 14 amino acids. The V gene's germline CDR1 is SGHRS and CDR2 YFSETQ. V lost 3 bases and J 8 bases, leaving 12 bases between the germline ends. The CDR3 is CASSSTITDSPLHF. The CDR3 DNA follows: TGCGCCAGCAGCTCAACTATTACGGATTCACCCCTCCACTTT.

In nucleotides, the CDR3 is TGTGCAAGTCGCTTAGCGGACAGGGGCCAAGAGACCCAGTACTTC. Encoded protein: CASRLADRGQETQYF. The chain combines TRBV12-2 with TRBJ2-5; the table's D call, TRBD1, was not checked against the DNA. TRBV12-2 has pseudogene status. The length of the CDR3 is 15 residues.

The CDR3 protein is CASSRDSTDLYGYTF. The DNA of the CDR3 is TGTGCCAGTAGTCGGGACTCGACCGACCTCTATGGCTACACCTTC. This chain links TRBV19 with TRBJ1-2; D possibly corresponds to TRBD1 (5 bases). Trimming shortened V by 5 bases and J by 4 bases, and 17 bases separated the two germline ends. Germline V gene lookup returns CDR1 LNHDA and CDR2 SQIVND (reference sequence). This CDR3 has 15 amino acids.

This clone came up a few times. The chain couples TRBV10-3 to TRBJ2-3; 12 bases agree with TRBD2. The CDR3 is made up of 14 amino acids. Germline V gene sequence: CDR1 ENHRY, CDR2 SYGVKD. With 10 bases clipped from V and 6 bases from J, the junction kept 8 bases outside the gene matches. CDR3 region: CATSSSGGVDTQYF. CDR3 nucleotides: TGTGCCACCTCTTCTAGCGGGGGGGTGGATACGCAGTATTTT.

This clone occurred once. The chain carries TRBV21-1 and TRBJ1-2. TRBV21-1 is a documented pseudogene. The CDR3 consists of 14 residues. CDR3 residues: CASSKAMGCDGYTF. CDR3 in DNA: TGTGCCAGCAGCAAAGCGATGGGTTGCGATGGCTACACCTTC.

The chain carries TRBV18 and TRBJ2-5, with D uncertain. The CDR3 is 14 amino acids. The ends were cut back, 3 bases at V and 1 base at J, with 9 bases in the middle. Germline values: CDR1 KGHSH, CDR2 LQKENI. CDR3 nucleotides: TGTGCCAGCTCACCTGGGCAGATCCAAGAGACCCAGTACTTC. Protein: CASSPGQIQETQYF. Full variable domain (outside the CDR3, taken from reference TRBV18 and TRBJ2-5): NAGVMQNPRHLVRRRGQEARLRCSPMKGHSHVYWYRQLPEEGLKFMVYLQKENIIDESGMPKERFSAEFPKEGPSILRIQQVVRGDSAAYFCASSPGQIQETQYFGPGTRLLVL.

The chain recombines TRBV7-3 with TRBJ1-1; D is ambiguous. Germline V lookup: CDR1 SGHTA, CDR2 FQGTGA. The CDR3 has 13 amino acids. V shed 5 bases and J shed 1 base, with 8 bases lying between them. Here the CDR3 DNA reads TGTGCCAGCAGCCGCGCGGAGAACACTGAAGCTTTCTTT. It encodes CASSRAENTEAFF.

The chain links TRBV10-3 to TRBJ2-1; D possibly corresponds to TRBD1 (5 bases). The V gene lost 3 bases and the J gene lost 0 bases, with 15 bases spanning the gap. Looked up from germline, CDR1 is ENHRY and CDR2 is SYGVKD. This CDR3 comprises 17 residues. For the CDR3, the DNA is TGTGCCATCAGTGATAGGGGCAGGTCAAGCTCCTACAATGAGCAGTTCTTC. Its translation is CAISDRGRSSSYNEQFF.

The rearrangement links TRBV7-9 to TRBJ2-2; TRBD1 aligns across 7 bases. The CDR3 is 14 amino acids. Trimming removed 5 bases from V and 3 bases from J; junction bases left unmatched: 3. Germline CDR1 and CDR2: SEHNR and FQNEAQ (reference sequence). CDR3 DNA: TGTGCCAGCAGCCCCGGGACAGACACCGGGGAGCTGTTTTTT. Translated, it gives CASSPGTDTGELFF.

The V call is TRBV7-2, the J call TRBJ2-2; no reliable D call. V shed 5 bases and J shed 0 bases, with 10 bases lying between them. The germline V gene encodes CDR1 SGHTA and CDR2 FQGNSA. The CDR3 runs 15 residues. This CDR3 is CASSHGSSNTGELFF. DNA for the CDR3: TGTGCCAGCAGCCACGGGTCCTCGAACACCGGGGAGCTGTTTTTT.

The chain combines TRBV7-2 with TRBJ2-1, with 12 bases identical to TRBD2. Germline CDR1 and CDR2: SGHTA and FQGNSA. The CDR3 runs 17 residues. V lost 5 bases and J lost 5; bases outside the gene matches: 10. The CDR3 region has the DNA TGTGCCAGCAGCCCCCCCCTCCGACTAGCGGGGGACAATGAGCAGTTCTTC. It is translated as CASSPPLRLAGDNEQFF.

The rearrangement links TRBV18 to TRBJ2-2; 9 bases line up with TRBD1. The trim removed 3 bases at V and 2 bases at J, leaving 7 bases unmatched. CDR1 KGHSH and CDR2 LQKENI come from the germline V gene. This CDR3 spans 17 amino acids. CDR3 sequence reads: CASSPQTGGTNTGELFF. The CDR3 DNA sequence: TGTGCCAGCTCACCGCAAACAGGGGGCACAAACACCGGGGAGCTGTTTTTT.

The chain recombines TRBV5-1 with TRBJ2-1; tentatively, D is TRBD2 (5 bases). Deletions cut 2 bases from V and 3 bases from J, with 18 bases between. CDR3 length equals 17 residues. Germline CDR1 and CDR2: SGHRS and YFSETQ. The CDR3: CASSLEPAANFYNEQFF. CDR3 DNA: TGCGCCAGCAGCTTAGAACCAGCGGCGAATTTCTACAATGAGCAGTTCTTC.